These T cell receptor beta chains were read from a single sample in a study of regulatory T cells in long-lasting Graves disease. TCRdb processed the multiplex PCR reads anew with MiXCR; each CDR3 protein has one entry. There are almost 350,000 distinct CDR3 sequences in the sample; about 20% occur only once, and over 25% lies in the top ten. Sequenced here: peripheral blood mononuclear cells (PBMCs), sampled when the disease was refractory, from a patient treated with antithyroid drugs. The receptor set was obtained from a female donor with Graves disease. The CDR3 runs from the conserved cysteine through the conserved F or W. The D gene is left open where the match is weak. Rows give clone size only sometimes, using once, few, many, or a class for an expanded clone.

J: TRBJ1-2; V: TRBV2; size: many; D: NA; CDR3: CASNGQGFDGYTF; DNA: TGTGCCAGCAATGGCCAGGGGTTCGATGGCTACACCTTC
J: TRBJ2-5; V: TRBV9; size: NA; D: NA; CDR3: CASSVRGRETQYF; DNA: TGTGCCAGCAGCGTAAGGGGTCGGGAGACCCAGTACTTC
J: TRBJ1-5; V: TRBV30; size: many; D: NA; CDR3: CAWSVKGQGSQPQHF; DNA: TGTGCCTGGAGTGTTAAGGGGCAGGGTTCTCAGCCCCAGCATTTT
J: TRBJ2-5; V: TRBV5-1; size: NA; D: TRBD1; CDR3: CASSLDYRGETQYF; DNA: TGCGCCAGCAGCTTGGATTACAGGGGCGAGACCCAGTACTTC
J: TRBJ1-5; V: TRBV6-1; size: many; D: NA; CDR3: CASSPPFGYSNQPQHF; DNA: TGTGCCAGCAGTCCCCCCTTCGGATACAGCAATCAGCCCCAGCATTTT
J: TRBJ1-6; V: TRBV7-9; size: NA; D: TRBD1; CDR3: CASSSLLTRTGANSPLHF; DNA: TGTGCCAGCAGCTCCTTACTAACTAGGACAGGGGCAAATTCACCCCTCCACTTT
J: TRBJ2-7; V: TRBV5-6; size: NA; D: TRBD1; CDR3: CASSYLTDRGGYEQYF; DNA: TGTGCCAGCAGCTACTTGACCGACAGGGGAGGTTACGAGCAGTACTTC
J: TRBJ1-4; V: TRBV7-8; size: many; D: NA; CDR3: CASRPGFREINEKLFF; DNA: TGTGCCAGCAGACCGGGGTTCAGGGAAATTAATGAAAAACTGTTTTTT
J: TRBJ2-2; V: TRBV6-5; size: many; D: NA; CDR3: CASSYSPGTGELFF; DNA: TGTGCCAGCAGTTACTCACCAGGCACCGGGGAGCTGTTTTTT
J: TRBJ1-5; V: TRBV7-2; size: many; D: NA; CDR3: CASSFAGAQPQHF; DNA: TGTGCCAGCAGCTTCGCGGGGGCCCAGCCCCAGCATTTT
J: TRBJ1-3; V: TRBV11-2; size: NA; D: NA; CDR3: CASSLFPSGNTIYF; DNA: TGTGCCAGCAGCTTATTCCCCTCTGGAAACACCATATATTTT
J: TRBJ2-5; V: TRBV24-1; size: many; D: TRBD2; CDR3: CATSQASGGLETQYF; DNA: TGTGCCACCAGCCAGGCCAGCGGGGGCCTAGAGACCCAGTACTTC
J: TRBJ1-1; V: TRBV30; size: many; D: NA; CDR3: CAWAGEVTEAFF; DNA: TGTGCCTGGGCCGGGGAAGTCACTGAAGCTTTCTTT
J: TRBJ1-1; V: TRBV6-1; size: many; D: NA; CDR3: CASSKPQGHTEAFF; DNA: TGTGCCAGCAGTAAACCCCAGGGACACACTGAAGCTTTCTTT
J: TRBJ2-7; V: TRBV6-1; size: many; D: NA; CDR3: CASSNLRFSSYEQYF; DNA: TGTGCCAGCAGTAACCTGCGGTTCAGCTCCTACGAGCAGTACTTC
J: TRBJ2-3; V: TRBV6-2/TRBV6-3; size: many; D: TRBD1; CDR3: CASSYRQGGTDTQYF; DNA: TGTGCCAGCAGTTACAGGCAGGGGGGCACAGATACGCAGTATTTT
J: TRBJ2-6; V: TRBV28; size: NA; D: TRBD1; CDR3: CASSRRDSFSGANVLTF; DNA: TGTGCCAGCAGCCGCCGGGACAGCTTCTCTGGGGCCAACGTCCTGACTTTC
J: TRBJ2-7; V: TRBV4-1; size: few; D: NA; CDR3: CASSQVSGQGLYEQYF; DNA: TGCGCCAGCAGCCAAGTATCGGGGCAGGGGTTGTACGAGCAGTACTTC
J: TRBJ2-7; V: TRBV4-2; size: NA; D: NA; CDR3: CASSQEGSPGSYEQYF; DNA: TGTGCCAGCAGCCAAGAAGGCTCCCCGGGGTCCTACGAGCAGTACTTC
J: TRBJ1-2; V: TRBV10-2; size: NA; D: NA; CDR3: CASSDASFQNYGYTF; DNA: TGCGCCAGCAGTGACGCCTCCTTCCAAAACTATGGCTACACCTTC
J: TRBJ2-7; V: TRBV2; size: many; D: NA; CDR3: CASSESGSYEQYF; DNA: TGTGCCAGCAGTGAGAGCGGTTCCTACGAGCAGTACTTC
J: TRBJ2-5; V: TRBV7-8; size: many; D: NA; CDR3: CASSFRTGGLETQYF; DNA: TGTGCCAGCAGCTTTAGGACAGGAGGGCTAGAGACCCAGTACTTC
J: TRBJ1-2; V: TRBV5-1; size: NA; D: NA; CDR3: CASRSVRGEIYGYTF; DNA: TGCGCCAGCCGGAGTGTCAGGGGAGAAATCTATGGCTACACCTTC
J: TRBJ1-5; V: TRBV19; size: few; D: NA; CDR3: CASSIDHGPGPQHF; DNA: TGTGCCAGTAGTATAGACCACGGACCAGGTCCCCAGCATTTT
J: TRBJ2-7; V: TRBV10-3; size: NA; D: TRBD2; CDR3: CAISESLGGTFYEQYF; DNA: TGTGCCATCAGTGAGTCGCTGGGGGGGACCTTCTACGAGCAGTACTTC
J: TRBJ2-2; V: TRBV3-1; size: many; D: TRBD1; CDR3: CASSQQGANTGELFF; DNA: TGTGCCAGCAGCCAACAGGGGGCTAACACCGGGGAGCTGTTTTTT
J: TRBJ2-2; V: TRBV28; size: many; D: NA; CDR3: CASSYNTGELFF; DNA: TGTGCCAGCAGTTACAACACCGGGGAGCTGTTTTTT
J: TRBJ1-2; V: TRBV19; size: few; D: TRBD1; CDR3: CASSQDPGQIYGYTF; DNA: TGTGCCAGTAGCCAGGACCCGGGACAGATCTATGGCTACACCTTC
J: TRBJ1-1; V: TRBV27; size: many; D: NA; CDR3: CASSFRGRDTEAFF; DNA: TGTGCCAGCAGTTTCCGGGGTAGGGACACTGAAGCTTTCTTT
J: TRBJ1-2; V: TRBV2; size: many; D: NA; CDR3: CASSEEVSGDYTF; DNA: TGTGCCAGCAGTGAAGAGGTTAGCGGTGACTACACCTTC
J: TRBJ2-5; V: TRBV12-3/TRBV12-4; size: few; D: NA; CDR3: CASSPTWETQYF; DNA: TGTGCCAGCAGTCCAACCTGGGAGACCCAGTACTTC
J: TRBJ2-7; V: TRBV7-8; size: many; D: TRBD2; CDR3: CASSPAGGLYEQYF; DNA: TGTGCCAGCAGCCCAGCGGGGGGGCTCTACGAGCAGTACTTC
J: TRBJ1-5; V: TRBV4-1; size: many; D: NA; CDR3: CASSQEGGDHQPQHF; DNA: TGCGCCAGCAGCCAAGAAGGCGGGGATCATCAGCCCCAGCATTTT
J: TRBJ2-7; V: TRBV2; size: many; D: NA; CDR3: CASSEVFSINEQYF; DNA: TGTGCCAGCAGTGAGGTTTTTAGTATCAACGAGCAGTACTTC
J: TRBJ2-7; V: TRBV7-3; size: NA; D: TRBD1; CDR3: CASSLRDRESSYEQYF; DNA: TGTGCCAGCAGCTTAAGGGACAGGGAGAGCTCCTACGAGCAGTACTTC
J: TRBJ2-7; V: TRBV11-2; size: many; D: TRBD1; CDR3: CASSQTGEFLLYEQYF; DNA: TGTGCCAGCAGCCAAACAGGGGAATTCCTCCTCTACGAGCAGTACTTC
J: TRBJ1-5; V: TRBV12-3/TRBV12-4; size: many; D: NA; CDR3: CASSTGTGGQPQHF; DNA: TGCGCCAGCAGCACCGGGACCGGGGGTCAGCCCCAGCATTTT
J: TRBJ1-1; V: TRBV5-1; size: few; D: NA; CDR3: CASSGGRMNTEAFF; DNA: TGTGCCAGCAGTGGGGGACGGATGAACACTGAAGCTTTCTTT
J: TRBJ1-5; V: TRBV6-1; size: NA; D: NA; CDR3: CASTKDSPFLGSNQPQHF; DNA: TGTGCCAGCACCAAGGACAGTCCCTTTCTGGGTAGCAATCAGCCCCAGCATTTT
J: TRBJ1-4; V: TRBV7-2; size: NA; D: NA; CDR3: CASSPGTPTNEKLFF; DNA: TGTGCCAGCAGCCCAGGGACACCAACTAATGAAAAACTGTTTTTT
J: TRBJ1-2; V: TRBV2; size: many; D: NA; CDR3: CASSSGGGGYGYTF; DNA: TGTGCCAGCAGTAGTGGCGGGGGAGGATATGGCTACACCTTC
J: TRBJ1-1; V: TRBV9; size: NA; D: NA; CDR3: CASSVSEYTEAFF; DNA: TGTGCCAGCAGCGTATCGGAGTACACTGAAGCTTTCTTT
J: TRBJ1-5; V: TRBV20-1; size: NA; D: NA; CDR3: CSAPPPYSNQPQHF; DNA: TGCAGTGCCCCGCCGCCTTACAGCAATCAGCCCCAGCATTTT
J: TRBJ1-3; V: TRBV20-1; size: few; D: NA; CDR3: CSAIDRRSGNTIYF; DNA: TGCAGTGCTATTGACAGGCGGTCTGGAAACACCATATATTTT
J: TRBJ1-1; V: TRBV6-1; size: NA; D: NA; CDR3: CAPRGEAFF; DNA: TGTGCCCCGAGGGGTGAAGCTTTCTTT
J: TRBJ2-5; V: TRBV20-1; size: few; D: TRBD2; CDR3: CSARLWGGNQETQYF; DNA: TGCAGTGCTAGACTCTGGGGGGGGAACCAAGAGACCCAGTACTTC
J: TRBJ1-5; V: TRBV28; size: many; D: TRBD1; CDR3: CASSYQQGEHQPQHF; DNA: TGTGCCAGCAGTTACCAACAGGGGGAACATCAGCCCCAGCATTTT
J: TRBJ1-1; V: TRBV28; size: many; D: NA; CDR3: CASSLSGVVNTEAFF; DNA: TGTGCCAGCAGTTTATCAGGGGTAGTTAACACTGAAGCTTTCTTT
J: TRBJ2-7; V: TRBV27; size: NA; D: NA; CDR3: CASIFGGEQYF; DNA: TGTGCCAGCATCTTTGGTGGCGAGCAGTACTTC
J: TRBJ2-7; V: TRBV6-5; size: many; D: TRBD1; CDR3: CASSFNRDRGHEQYF; DNA: TGTGCCAGCAGTTTTAATCGGGACAGGGGGCACGAGCAGTACTTC
J: TRBJ1-2; V: TRBV28; size: many; D: NA; CDR3: CASSLGRENYGYTF; DNA: TGTGCCAGCAGTTTGGGCAGGGAAAACTATGGCTACACCTTC
J: TRBJ1-1; V: TRBV19; size: few; D: NA; CDR3: CASINIWGQKKAFF; DNA: TGTGCCAGTATTAATATTTGGGGCCAGAAGAAAGCTTTCTTT
J: TRBJ1-3; V: TRBV10-1; size: many; D: NA; CDR3: CASRGRFDSTIYF; DNA: TGCGCCAGCAGAGGACGGTTCGATAGCACCATATATTTT
J: TRBJ2-7; V: TRBV18; size: many; D: TRBD1; CDR3: CASSHRGPYEQYF; DNA: TGTGCCAGCTCTCACAGGGGGCCCTACGAGCAGTACTTC
J: TRBJ2-2; V: TRBV29-1; size: few; D: NA; CDR3: CSVEDQGGELFF; DNA: TGCAGCGTTGAAGATCAAGGCGGGGAGCTGTTTTTT
J: TRBJ2-5; V: TRBV7-3; size: NA; D: NA; CDR3: CASSLLGERGETQYF; DNA: TGTGCCAGCAGCTTATTGGGGGAAAGAGGGGAGACCCAGTACTTC
J: TRBJ2-5; V: TRBV24-1; size: many; D: TRBD1; CDR3: CATSANRGLYQETQYF; DNA: TGTGCCACCAGTGCAAACAGGGGCTTGTACCAAGAGACCCAGTACTTC